These 9 T cell receptor beta chains were all obtained from the same sample, sequenced in a study of blood T cell repertoires in COVID-19. This table comes from immunoSEQ multiplex PCR, and its TCRdb copy is limited to in-frame clones, with some not included. The sample contains more than 300,000 clones, roughly 86% of which appear only once. Sequencing used peripheral blood. These receptors came from a woman between 50 and 59 years old with acute or convalescent COVID-19.

The chain carries TRBV7-2 and TRBJ1-5, with no clear D. The CDR3 covers 16 residues. Trimming took 3 bases from V and 3 from J, leaving 15 bases between them. CDR1 and CDR2 from the germline V gene are SGHTA and FQGNSA. CDR3 in DNA: TGTGCCAGCAGCTTGATGGGCCCTCTCTCCAATCAGCCCCAGCATTTT. Translating gives CASSLMGPLSNQPQHF.

This clone came up once. V and J are TRBV7-2 and TRBJ2-5, with 8 positions matching TRBD2. The CDR3 length is 14 residues. Trimming cost V 5 bases and J 4 bases; bases outside gene matches: 6. Germline V gives CDR1 SGHTA, CDR2 FQGNSA. This CDR3 is CASSAGRAGETQYF. The CDR3 DNA reads TGTGCCAGCAGCGCCGGGAGGGCCGGAGAGACCCAGTACTTC.

The V call is TRBV30, the J call TRBJ2-1, with TRBD2 identical over 16 bases. Germline values: CDR1 GTSNPN, CDR2 SVGIG (reference sequence). V lost 4 bases, J lost 0 bases, and 6 bases stayed unmatched. This CDR3 contains 18 residues. The CDR3 protein is CAWTKGTSGRASYNEQFF. DNA of the CDR3: TGTGCCTGGACCAAAGGGACTAGCGGGAGGGCCTCCTACAATGAGCAGTTCTTC.

J is TRBJ1-1 and V is TRBV3-1 (or the pseudogene TRBV3-2); possibly TRBD1 for D (6 bases). Per germline, CDR1 LGHDT and CDR2 YNNKEL (reference sequence). The V and J ends lost 1 base and 4 bases respectively, with 7 bases between them. The length of the CDR3 is 13 residues. Here the CDR3 reads CASSQAGVTEAFF. The DNA for the CDR3 is TGTGCCAGCAGCCAAGCAGGGGTCACTGAAGCTTTCTTT.

As for this clone: Germline is not matched at one junction end, which may reflect a read error. The rearrangement uses TRBV28 and TRBJ1-5; no clear D gene. The CDR3 has 13 residues. In germline, CDR1 is MDHEN, CDR2 SYDVKM. The CDR3 bases are TGTGCCAGCACTTTAGCGTCTGAGGAGCCCCAGCATTTT. Its protein is CASTLASEEPQHF. The entire variable domain, with the rest obtained from reference TRBV28 and TRBJ1-5, is as follows: DVKVTQSSRYLVKRTGEKVFLECVQDMDHENMFWYRQDPGLGLRLIYFSYDVKMKEKGDIPEGYSVSREKKERFSLILESASTNQTSMYLCASTLASEEPQHFGDGTRLSIL.

V and J are TRBV7-9 and TRBJ1-1; D is undetermined. The ends were cut back, 5 bases at V and 3 bases at J, with 13 bases in the middle. From germline, CDR1 is SEHNR and CDR2 FQNEAQ (reference sequence). This CDR3 is built from 14 residues. CDR3 sequence: CASSLPRQDTEAFF. CDR3 nucleotide sequence: TGTGCCAGCAGCCTGCCGCGTCAAGACACTGAAGCTTTCTTT.

This chain connects TRBV6-5 to TRBJ1-5, with D uncertain. Germline-derived CDR1 and CDR2 are MNHEY and SVGAGI. This CDR3 has 12 amino acids. The V and J ends lost 2 bases and 6 bases respectively, with 5 bases between them. Here the CDR3 reads CASSYALQPQHF. Written as DNA, the CDR3 is TGTGCCAGCAGTTACGCGCTTCAGCCCCAGCATTTT.

This chain joins TRBV9 and TRBJ2-7; no clear D gene. V lost 0 bases to trimming and J lost 3 bases, with 7 bases between them. Germline lookup yields CDR1 SGDLS and CDR2 YYNGEE. CDR3 size: 13 residues. The CDR3, as DNA: TGTGCCAGCAGCGTAGGGGCCCGCTACGAGCAGTACTTC. Translation gives CASSVGARYEQYF.

A single count supports this clone. The chain recombines TRBV28 with TRBJ2-1; 7 bases are shared with TRBD2. Germline values: CDR1 MDHEN, CDR2 SYDVKM. V lost 3 bases, J lost 0 bases, and 5 bases stayed unmatched. This CDR3 has 16 amino acids. The CDR3 loop is CASSFRSGGSYNEQFF. The CDR3 DNA sequence: TGTGCCAGCAGTTTTCGGTCGGGAGGCTCCTACAATGAGCAGTTCTTC.